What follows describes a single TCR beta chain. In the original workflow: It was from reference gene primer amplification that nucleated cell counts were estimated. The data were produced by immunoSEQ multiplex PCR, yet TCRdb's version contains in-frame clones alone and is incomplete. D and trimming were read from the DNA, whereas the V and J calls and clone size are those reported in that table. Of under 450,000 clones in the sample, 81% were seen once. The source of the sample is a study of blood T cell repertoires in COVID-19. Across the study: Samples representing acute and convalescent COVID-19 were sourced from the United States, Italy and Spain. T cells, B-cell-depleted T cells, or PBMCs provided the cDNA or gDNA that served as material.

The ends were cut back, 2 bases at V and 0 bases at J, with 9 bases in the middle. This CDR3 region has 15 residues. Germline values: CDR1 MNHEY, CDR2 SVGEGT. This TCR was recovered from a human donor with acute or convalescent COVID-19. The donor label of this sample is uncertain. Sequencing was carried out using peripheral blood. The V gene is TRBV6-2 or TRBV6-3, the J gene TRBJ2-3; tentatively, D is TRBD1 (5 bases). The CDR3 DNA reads TGTGCCAGCAGTTACCAGGACAAGAGCACAGATACGCAGTATTTT. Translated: CASSYQDKSTDTQYF.